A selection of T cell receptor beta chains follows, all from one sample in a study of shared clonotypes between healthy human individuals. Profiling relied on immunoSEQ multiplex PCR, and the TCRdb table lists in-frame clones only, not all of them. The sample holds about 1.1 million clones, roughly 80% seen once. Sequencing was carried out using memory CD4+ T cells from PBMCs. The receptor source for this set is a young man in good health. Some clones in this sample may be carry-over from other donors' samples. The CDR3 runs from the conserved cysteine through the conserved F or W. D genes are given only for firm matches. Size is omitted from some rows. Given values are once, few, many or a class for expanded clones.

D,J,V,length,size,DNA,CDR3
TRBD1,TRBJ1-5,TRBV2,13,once,TGTGCCAGCAGTAGGACAGGGAATCAGCCCCAGCATTTT,CASSRTGNQPQHF
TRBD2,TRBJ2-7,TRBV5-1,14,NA,TGCGCCAGCAGTGGGACTAGCGGCCCCTACGAGCAGTACTTC,CASSGTSGPYEQYF
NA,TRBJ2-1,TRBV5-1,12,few,TGCGCCAGCAGCTTGGGCTGGGGGGAGCAGTTCTTC,CASSLGWGEQFF
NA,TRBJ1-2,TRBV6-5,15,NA,TGTGCCAGCAGTTACTCAGGGACACAGACTTATGGCTACACCTTC,CASSYSGTQTYGYTF
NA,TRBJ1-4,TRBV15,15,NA,TGTGCCACCAGCCGATCCGGGACTGGTAATGAAAAACTGTTTTTT,CATSRSGTGNEKLFF
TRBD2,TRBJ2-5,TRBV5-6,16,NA,TGTGCCAGCAGCCCGGGACTAGCTGATGCGGGGGAGACCCAGTACTTC,CASSPGLADAGETQYF
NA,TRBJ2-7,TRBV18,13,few,TGTGCCAGCTCCGGCAGAGACCCCTACGAGCAGTACTTC,CASSGRDPYEQYF
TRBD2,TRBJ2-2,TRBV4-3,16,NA,TGCGCCAGCAGCCGGTTAGCGGGAGGGCCCGACGGGGAGCTGTTTTTT,CASSRLAGGPDGELFF
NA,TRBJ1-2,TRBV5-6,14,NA,TGTGCCAGCAGCCAGGGGCCGGGAGACTATGGCTACACCTTC,CASSQGPGDYGYTF
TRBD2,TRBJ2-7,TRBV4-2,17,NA,TGTGCCAGCAGCCAAGATAAAGGACTAGTGAATTATGGCGAGCAGTACTTC,CASSQDKGLVNYGEQYF
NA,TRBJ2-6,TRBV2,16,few,TGTGCCAGCATGGCAGGGCAACTCTCTGGGGCCAACGTCCTGACTTTC,CASMAGQLSGANVLTF
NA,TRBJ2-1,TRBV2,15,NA,TGTGCCAGTACGAGAAGGGAGAGGTCCTACAATGAGCAGTTCTTC,CASTRRERSYNEQFF
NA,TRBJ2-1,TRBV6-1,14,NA,TGTGCCAGCAGTGAATGGAGTACCTACAATGAGCAGTTCTTC,CASSEWSTYNEQFF
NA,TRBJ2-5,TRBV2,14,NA,TGTGCCAGCAGTGATGCCAGGGCACAAGAGACCCAGTACTTC,CASSDARAQETQYF
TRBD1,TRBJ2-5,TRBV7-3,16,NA,TGTGCCAGCAGCCCCGCCGGGGACAGGGGGCTTGAGACCCAGTACTTC,CASSPAGDRGLETQYF
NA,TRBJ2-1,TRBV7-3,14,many,TGTGCCAGCAGCCCCCGCTGGGGGGGCGGTGAGCAGTTCTTC,CASSPRWGGGEQFF
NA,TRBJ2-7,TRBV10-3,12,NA,TGTGCCATCAGTGAGAAAGTCTACGAGCAGTACTTC,CAISEKVYEQYF
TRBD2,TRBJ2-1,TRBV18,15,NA,TGTGCCAGCTCACCACTAGCGGGAGCTGACAATGAGCAGTTCTTC,CASSPLAGADNEQFF
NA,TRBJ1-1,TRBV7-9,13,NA,TGTGCCAGCAGCTTTCTGGCGTACACTGAAGCTTTCTTT,CASSFLAYTEAFF
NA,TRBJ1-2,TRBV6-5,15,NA,TGTGCCAGCAGTTACACTGGGGGGGAAAACTATGGCTACACCTTC,CASSYTGGENYGYTF
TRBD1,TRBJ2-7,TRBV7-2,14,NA,TGTGCCAGCAGCCCTGACAGGGGGGGCTACGAGCAGTACTTC,CASSPDRGGYEQYF
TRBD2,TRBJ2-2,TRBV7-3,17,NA,TGTGCCAGCAGCTTAAGAGGAACTAGCGGGATCGCCGGGGAGCTGTTTTTT,CASSLRGTSGIAGELFF
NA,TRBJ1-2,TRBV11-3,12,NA,TGTGCCAGCAGCTTATCCGGCTATGGCTACACCTTC,CASSLSGYGYTF
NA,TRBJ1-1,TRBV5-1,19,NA,TGCGCCAGCAGCTTCCCACACGGGGCCGCTCAGGAGACCTTCACTGAAGCTTTCTTT,CASSFPHGAAQETFTEAFF
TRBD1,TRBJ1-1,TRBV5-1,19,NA,TGCGCCAGCAGCCACCTTTTTCCGGGACAGGGGGCCTTGAACACTGAAGCTTTCTTT,CASSHLFPGQGALNTEAFF
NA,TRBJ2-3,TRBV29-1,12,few,TGCAGCGTTGATTCCAGCACAGATACGCAGTATTTT,CSVDSSTDTQYF
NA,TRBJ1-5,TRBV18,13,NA,TGTGCCAGCTCAAACCGTATAGATCAGCCCCAGCATTTT,CASSNRIDQPQHF
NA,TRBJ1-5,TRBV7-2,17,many,TGTGCCAGCAGCCCGCCGAGTGTAGAGGGGAGCAATCAGCCCCAGCATTTT,CASSPPSVEGSNQPQHF
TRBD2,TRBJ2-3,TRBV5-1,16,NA,TGCGCCAGCAGCCCTGGACTAGCGGGAGCTAGAGATACGCAGTATTTT,CASSPGLAGARDTQYF
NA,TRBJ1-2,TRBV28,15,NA,TGTGCCAGCGGACTACTAAGGGTCGCTAACTATGGCTACACCTTC,CASGLLRVANYGYTF
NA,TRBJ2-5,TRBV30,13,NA,TGTGCCTGGAGTGGAGCGGACCAAGAGACCCAGTACTTC,CAWSGADQETQYF
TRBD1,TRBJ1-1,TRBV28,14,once,TGTGCCAGCAGTCGGGACAGCTTGAACACTGAAGCTTTCTTT,CASSRDSLNTEAFF
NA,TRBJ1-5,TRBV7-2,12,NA,TGTGCCAGCAGCCTAGACCTGGGGCCCCAGCATTTT,CASSLDLGPQHF
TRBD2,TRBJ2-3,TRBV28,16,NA,TGTGCCAGCAATGAGGCGGGAGGTCCTAGCACAGATACGCAGTATTTT,CASNEAGGPSTDTQYF
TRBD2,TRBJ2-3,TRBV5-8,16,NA,TGTGCCAGCAGCTTGGTTAGCGGGAGAGTCACAGATACGCAGTATTTT,CASSLVSGRVTDTQYF
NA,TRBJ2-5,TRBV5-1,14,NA,TGCGCCAGCAGCTCGGGCGACGTACAAGAGACCCAGTACTTC,CASSSGDVQETQYF
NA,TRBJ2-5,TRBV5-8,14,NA,TGTGCCAGCAGCGGCCGACTAGGTTCCGAGACCCAGTACTTC,CASSGRLGSETQYF
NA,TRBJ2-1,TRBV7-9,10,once,TGTGCCAGCAGCCAGGGAAGGCAGTTCTTC,CASSQGRQFF
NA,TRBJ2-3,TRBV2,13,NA,TGTGCCAGCAGTCTAGACGAGACAGATACGCAGTATTTT,CASSLDETDTQYF
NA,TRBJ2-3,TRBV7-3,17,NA,TGTGCCAGCAGCCTCCGGCAAGGCGGCCCTAGCACAGATACGCAGTATTTT,CASSLRQGGPSTDTQYF
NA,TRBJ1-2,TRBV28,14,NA,TGTGCCAGCCATTCCGGGGGGCAGGTCTATGGCTACACCTTC,CASHSGGQVYGYTF
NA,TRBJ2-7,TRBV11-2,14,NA,TGTGCCAGCAGCCCGCGGACGGAGTCCTACGAGCAGTACTTC,CASSPRTESYEQYF
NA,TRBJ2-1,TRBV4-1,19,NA,TGCGCCAGCAGCCAAGAAGTCGGTAGGGGCGACCCCATCTACAATGAGCAGTTCTTC,CASSQEVGRGDPIYNEQFF
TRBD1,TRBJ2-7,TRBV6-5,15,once,TGTGCCAGCAGTTACACCCGGACAGGGGCCAACGAGCAGTACTTC,CASSYTRTGANEQYF
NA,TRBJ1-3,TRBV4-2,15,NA,TGTGCCAGCAGCCAAGTTACCCGCTCTGGAAACACCATATATTTT,CASSQVTRSGNTIYF
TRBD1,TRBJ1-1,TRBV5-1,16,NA,TGCGCCAGCAGCTTTGGGGGACAGGCCCTGAACACTGAAGCTTTCTTT,CASSFGGQALNTEAFF
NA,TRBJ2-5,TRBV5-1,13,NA,TGCGCCAGCAGCTTGGGACAGAAAGAGACCCAGTACTTC,CASSLGQKETQYF
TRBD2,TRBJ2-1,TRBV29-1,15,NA,TGCAGCGATCGACTAGCGGGATCCTACTACAATGAGCAGTTCTTC,CSDRLAGSYYNEQFF
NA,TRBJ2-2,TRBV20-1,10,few,TGCAGTGCTAGCCGCGGGGAGCTGTTTTTT,CSASRGELFF
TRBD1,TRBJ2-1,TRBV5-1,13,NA,TGCGCCAGCAGCCTTGACAGGGAACCAGGGCAGTTCTTC,CASSLDREPGQFF
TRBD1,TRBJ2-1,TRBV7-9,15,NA,TGTGCCAGCAGCTTAGTTCCCCAGGGGGCCAGGGAGCAGTTCTTC,CASSLVPQGAREQFF
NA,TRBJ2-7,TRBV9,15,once,TGTGCCAGCAGCGTAGGGGGCCGGAGCTCCTACGAGCAGTACTTC,CASSVGGRSSYEQYF
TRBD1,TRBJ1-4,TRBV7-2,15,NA,TGTGCCAGCAGCTCTCAGACAGGGCCCGGTGAAAAACTGTTTTTT,CASSSQTGPGEKLFF